This T cell receptor beta chain was captured in a study of blood T cells in healthy people across ages. Per-sample PBMC isolation yielded at least 6.5 million cells. Concerning this clonotype itself: The target antigen is unknown.

Primed by a sample-barcoded 5' primer and a J-beta primer mix, a second PCR proceeded for 7 to 11 cycles. From the 5' RACE reads, TCRdb called clonotypes with MiXCR, one entry per CDR3 protein. The sample lists 780,000 or so distinct CDR3 sequences, 56% occurring once. The germline V gene encodes CDR1 LGHDT and CDR2 YNNKEL (reference sequence). This CDR3 is 14 amino acids long. V was shortened by 2 bases and J by 2 bases, with 9 bases between the two germline ends. Overall study findings and caveats: Long-lived donors carried more naive CD4+ cells and greater diversity than aged donors.

This receptor was obtained from a man in his forties or fifties in good health. J is TRBJ1-2 and V is TRBV3-1, with D unclear. The specimen sequenced was blood. CDR3 DNA sequence: TGTGCCAGCAGCCAAATCTCGAGGAACTATGGCTACACCTTC. As protein: CASSQISRNYGYTF.